A selection of T cell receptor beta chains follows, all from one sample in a study of blood T cell repertoires in COVID-19. This table comes from immunoSEQ multiplex PCR, and its TCRdb copy is limited to in-frame clones, with some not included. The sample has about 28,000 clones, roughly nine tenths seen once; the top ten hold about 9.4%. Sample: peripheral blood. These TCRs come from a human donor in a cohort sampled during active COVID-19. Each CDR3 is given with its conserved first and last residue. A D gene is named only where the DNA matches it firmly. Size is stated for part of the rows, as once, few or many counts, or as a class when the clone is expanded.

clone_size,d_call,v_call,j_call,cdr3_length,cdr3_nt,cdr3_aa
.,TRBD1,TRBV2,TRBJ1-5,16,TGTGCCAGCAGTGGAGAACAGGGGAGCGTCAATCAGCCCCAGCATTTT,CASSGEQGSVNQPQHF
.,.,TRBV23-1,TRBJ1-6,15,TGCGCCAGGAGGACCCGGGCGGGAGATAATTCACCCCTCCACTTT,CARRTRAGDNSPLHF
.,TRBD2,TRBV5-8,TRBJ2-5,16,TGTGCCAGCAGCTTGGGGCCTAGCGGGGGTTCGAAGACCCAGTACTTC,CASSLGPSGGSKTQYF
.,.,TRBV30,TRBJ1-3,21,TGTGCCTGGAGTGCCATGATGAAAACCATGAAGCGGGACCCCGGTGGAAACACCATATATTTT,CAWSAMMKTMKRDPGGNTIYF
.,.,TRBV15,TRBJ2-7,17,TGTGCCACCAGCAGGCTTCGGGCAGGGGGGCCCTCCTACGAGCAGTACTTC,CATSRLRAGGPSYEQYF
.,.,TRBV6-4,TRBJ2-7,9,TGTGCCAGCTCGTACGAGCAGTACTTC,CASSYEQYF
.,TRBD1,TRBV6-2/TRBV6-3,TRBJ2-7,21,TGTGCCAGCACCCCTCGGGGGACAGGGGCTCTCATGGCCCCAAGAACATACGAGCAGTACTTC,CASTPRGTGALMAPRTYEQYF
.,.,TRBV6-4,TRBJ1-4,13,TGTGCCAGCAGTGAAGGGGTTAATGAAAAACTGTTTTTT,CASSEGVNEKLFF
.,.,TRBV11-2,TRBJ2-2,15,TGTGCCAGCAGCTTAGATCGACTAAACACCGGGGAGCTGTTTTTT,CASSLDRLNTGELFF
.,.,TRBV10-3,TRBJ1-1,13,TGTGCCATCAGCCCCGACAGGAACACTGAAGCTTTCTTT,CAISPDRNTEAFF
.,.,TRBV6-5,TRBJ1-1,13,TGTGCCAGCAGAAAGACAGGGAACACTGAAGCTTTCTTT,CASRKTGNTEAFF
.,TRBD1,TRBV27,TRBJ1-1,15,TGTGCCAGCAGTTTCGGGGCGACAGGGTGGGATGAAGCTTTCTTT,CASSFGATGWDEAFF
once,.,TRBV10-1,TRBJ1-1,13,TGCGCCAGCAAGGCAGGGCGGAACACTGAAGCTTTCTTT,CASKAGRNTEAFF
.,.,TRBV6-1,TRBJ2-3,13,TGTGCCAGCAGTGACCTAGTCGCAGATACGCAGTATTTT,CASSDLVADTQYF
.,.,TRBV7-9,TRBJ2-2,14,TGTGCCAGTAGGTACAGGGCGAACACCGGGGAGCTGTTTTTT,CASRYRANTGELFF
.,.,TRBV6-5,TRBJ2-7,15,TGTGCCAGCAGCCCCTTAGATAGCGTATCCTACGAGCAGTACTTC,CASSPLDSVSYEQYF
.,.,TRBV19,TRBJ1-3,14,TGTGCCAGTAGTACCGGACAGTTTGGAAACACCATATATTTT,CASSTGQFGNTIYF
.,.,TRBV30,TRBJ1-6,13,TGTGCCTGGAGTTTCAGGGTGGGTTCACCCCTCCACTTT,CAWSFRVGSPLHF
.,TRBD1,TRBV4-2,TRBJ1-4,15,TGTGCCAGCAGCCAAGATTCGACAGGGTTTGAAAAACTGTTTTTT,CASSQDSTGFEKLFF
.,TRBD2,TRBV9,TRBJ2-7,14,TGTGCCAGCAGAGGGACTAGCGGAAACTACGAGCAGTACTTC,CASRGTSGNYEQYF
.,.,TRBV11-2,TRBJ2-2,13,TGTGCCAGCAGCTTGACCGGGACCGGGGAGCTGTTTTTT,CASSLTGTGELFF
.,.,TRBV18,TRBJ1-5,13,TGTGCCAGCTCAGGACAGACGGATCAGCCCCAGCATTTT,CASSGQTDQPQHF
.,TRBD2,TRBV5-1,TRBJ2-5,16,TGCGCCAGCAGCTCGGGACCAGGAGCGGGGGAAGAGACCCAGTACTTC,CASSSGPGAGEETQYF
once,.,TRBV10-1,TRBJ2-1,13,TGCGCCAGCAGTGTCACTAGCTCCAATGAGCAGTTCTTC,CASSVTSSNEQFF
.,TRBD2,TRBV12-3/TRBV12-4,TRBJ2-7,13,TGTGCCAGCAGTTCGGGACTAGCGAGGGAGCAGTACTTC,CASSSGLAREQYF
.,TRBD1,TRBV5-1,TRBJ1-2,15,TGCGCCAGCAGCTTCGACACAGGGGCCAACTATGGCTACACCTTC,CASSFDTGANYGYTF